This passage covers 23 T cell receptor beta chains from one sample sequenced in a study of beta chain features in type 1 diabetes. Study observations and caveats: Patients with Type 1 diabetes showed moderately but significantly shorter TCRB CDR3s in all four CD4+ subsets.

Expressed TCRB transcripts were sequenced because the isolated RNA had all been reverse transcribed beforehand. Generated by immunoSEQ multiplex PCR, the TCRdb table keeps only in-frame clones and is missing some. The sample gives about 340,000 clones, roughly 14% of which show up once; roughly 0.015% is in the top ten. Their specific antigens are unknown. What was sequenced was naive CD4+ T cells from blood. The origin of the receptors is a woman aged 18-30 years with type 1 diabetes.

This clone has a handful of counts. This chain uses TRBV10-3 with TRBJ2-3; TRBD2 is a possible D gene (5 bases). The CDR3 extends over 14 amino acids. Germline V gene data show CDR1 as ENHRY and CDR2 as SYGVKD. Between the trimmed V and J ends, which lost 8 bases and 1 base, there was a span of 13 bases. The CDR3 bases are TGTGCCATCGGGCGGCTTAGCGGCACAGATACGCAGTATTTT. This encodes CAIGRLSGTDTQYF.

The chain carries TRBV11-3 and TRBJ2-3, with 7 bases matching TRBD2. The junction had 8 bases not matched to a gene; V was cut back by 5 bases and J by 6 bases. CDR3 size: 14 residues. Per germline, CDR1 SGHNT and CDR2 YENEEA. The CDR3 DNA reads TGTGCCAGCAGCCAACAAAGCGGGATTGATACGCAGTATTTT. This gives the protein CASSQQSGIDTQYF.

Points on this clone: Germline and junction disagree at one end, which may indicate a read error. This sample also contains other DNA sequences that code for the same CDR3. V is TRBV30 and J is TRBJ2-2; D may be TRBD2 (5 bases). The length of the CDR3 is 12 residues. Germline V lookup: CDR1 GTSNPN, CDR2 SVGIG (reference sequence). CDR3 nucleotide sequence: TGTGCCTGGAGTCCCAGGACCGGGGAACTGTTTTTT. This translates into CAWSPRTGELFF.

V gene TRBV5-6 combines with J gene TRBJ1-4, with 9 bases identical to TRBD1. The length of the CDR3 is 15 residues. Unmatched junction bases numbered 9, after V lost 4 bases and J lost 8 bases. Germline assignment: CDR1 SGHDT and CDR2 YYEEEE. CDR3 protein: CASSDRTGVREKLFF. CDR3 DNA: TGTGCCAGCAGCGATAGGACAGGGGTACGAGAAAAACTGTTTTTT. The whole variable domain, remainder taken from reference TRBV5-6 and TRBJ1-4, is DAGVTQSPTHLIKTRGQQVTLRCSPKSGHDTVSWYQQALGQGPQFIFQYYEEEERQRGNFPDRFSGHQFPNYSSELNVNALLLGDSALYLCASSDRTGVREKLFFGSGTQLSVL.

The V call is TRBV7-2, the J call TRBJ2-4, with D tentatively TRBD2 (5 bases). In germline, CDR1 is SGHTA, CDR2 FQGNSA. V lost 3 bases and J 3 bases, leaving 15 bases between the germline ends. CDR3 length: 16 amino acids. CDR3 region: CASSFGVARFKNIQYF. The DNA for the CDR3 is TGTGCCAGCAGCTTCGGGGTCGCACGGTTCAAAAACATTCAGTACTTC.

This clone turned up a few times. The chain couples TRBV30 to TRBJ1-2, with D tentatively TRBD1 (6 bases). Per the germline V gene, CDR1 is GTSNPN and CDR2 is SVGIG (reference sequence). Trimming cost V 0 bases and J 4 bases, with 18 bases left between them. CDR3 length equals 16 residues. The CDR3 here is CAWSVLGAQGGYGYTF. In DNA, the CDR3 is TGTGCCTGGAGTGTATTGGGGGCCCAAGGTGGCTATGGCTACACCTTC.

DNA for the CDR3: TGTGCCAGCACCGATAGCACGGGGTGGGGCATTCAGTACTTC. This codes for CASTDSTGWGIQYF. V is TRBV5-4 and J is TRBJ2-4; possibly TRBD2 for D (5 bases). V dropped 6 bases and J dropped 9 bases, with 19 bases sitting between them. The CDR3 has 14 residues. Germline lookup yields CDR1 SGHNT and CDR2 YYREEE (reference sequence).

This chain connects TRBV2 to TRBJ2-7; perhaps TRBD1 as D (5 bases). Germline CDR1 SNHLY, CDR2 FYNNEI. The CDR3 sequence is 12 residues long. The V gene lost 7 bases and the J gene lost 0 bases, with 7 bases spanning the gap. This CDR3 is CASKQGSYEQYF. The DNA for the CDR3 is TGTGCCAGCAAGCAGGGCTCCTACGAGCAGTACTTC.

In its sample, this clone was seen a few times. This sequence joins TRBV30 and TRBJ1-2, with D unresolved. Trimming stripped 0 bases from V and 8 bases from J, with 7 bases between. CDR1 GTSNPN and CDR2 SVGIG come from the germline V gene (reference sequence). The CDR3 sequence is 11 residues long. The CDR3 here is CAWSVLSGYTF. Here the CDR3 DNA reads TGTGCCTGGAGTGTACTGTCCGGCTACACCTTC.

This sequence joins TRBV9 and TRBJ1-2; D remains ambiguous. The CDR3 runs 16 residues. Germline loops: CDR1 SGDLS, CDR2 YYNGEE. Trimming removed 1 base from V and 8 bases from J, with 21 bases in between. CDR3 sequence (DNA): TGTGCCAGCAGCGTAAGTTCTTCCGGGGATAGGAGAGGCTACACCTTC. As protein: CASSVSSSGDRRGYTF.

The chain carries TRBV10-2 and TRBJ2-7; TRBD2 aligns across 9 bases. Germline V gene data show CDR1 as WSHSY and CDR2 as SAAADI. The CDR3 runs to 13 residues. V lost 8 bases to trimming and J lost 6 bases; unmatched junction nucleotides: 8. This CDR3 is CASRKAGGSEQYF. Here the CDR3 DNA reads TGCGCCAGCCGCAAGGCGGGAGGGTCCGAGCAGTACTTC.

This clone was found a few times. The genes are TRBV14 and TRBJ2-1; the match to TRBD2 covers 11 bases. This CDR3 has 15 residues. The germline CDR1 and CDR2 sequences are SGHDN and FVKESK. V lost 7 bases and J lost 5; bases outside the gene matches: 7. CDR3 protein: CASNAGTSGNNEQFF. CDR3 DNA sequence: TGTGCCAGCAACGCCGGGACTAGCGGCAACAATGAGCAGTTCTTC.

The chain joins TRBV9 to TRBJ2-1, with 10 bases aligning to TRBD2. The CDR3 length is 13 residues. Germline-derived CDR1 and CDR2 are SGDLS and YYNGEE. Trimming at V came to 7 bases and at J to 7 bases, leaving 5 bases not matched to a gene. This chain's CDR3 is CASGGSGRNEQFF. The CDR3, as DNA: TGTGCCAGCGGGGGTAGCGGGAGGAATGAGCAGTTCTTC.

This clone came up a few times. Its ends do not fully match the called genes, so a read error is possible. V gene TRBV18 combines with J gene TRBJ2-1, with 8 positions matching TRBD2. The CDR3 length is 12 residues. Germline CDR1 reads KGHSH; CDR2 reads LQKENI. The CDR3 loop is CASSPPGLAPLF. For the CDR3, the DNA is TGTGCCAGCTCACCACCTGGACTAGCCCCTCTCTTC.

This clone came up a few times. The rearrangement uses TRBV15 and TRBJ2-6; TRBD2 is a possible D gene (5 bases). CDR1 LNHNV and CDR2 YYDKDF come from the germline V gene (reference sequence). The ends were cut back, 1 base at V and 1 base at J, with 11 bases in the middle. This CDR3 region has 17 residues. CDR3 protein: CATSRVSPGSGANVLTF. The CDR3 DNA reads as TGTGCCACCAGCAGAGTCTCTCCGGGGTCTGGGGCCAACGTCCTGACTTTC. Supplemented by reference TRBV15 and TRBJ2-6, the full variable domain reads DAMVIQNPRYQVTQFGKPVTLSCSQTLNHNVMYWYQQKSSQAPKLLFHYYDKDFNNEADTPDNFQSRRPNTSFCFLDIRSPGLGDTAMYLCATSRVSPGSGANVLTFGAGSRLTVL.

The chain has TRBV28 and TRBJ1-5, with D possibly being TRBD1 (5 bases). Trimming shortened V by 7 bases and J by 1 base, and 5 bases separated the two germline ends. Germline loops: CDR1 MDHEN, CDR2 SYDVKM. This CDR3 region has 12 residues. The CDR3 region is CASTGSNQPQHF. The DNA of the CDR3 is TGTGCCAGCACAGGGAGCAATCAGCCCCAGCATTTT.

The chain is built from TRBV19 and TRBJ2-7; 7 bases line up with TRBD1. Trimming at V came to 5 bases and at J to 8 bases, leaving 15 bases not matched to a gene. CDR3 length: 15 amino acids. Germline lookup yields CDR1 LNHDA and CDR2 SQIVND (reference sequence). The CDR3 loop reads CASSPWTGHRYQQYF. The CDR3 DNA reads as TGTGCCAGTAGTCCCTGGACAGGTCACCGGTACCAGCAGTACTTC. Looking up the rest from reference TRBV19 and TRBJ2-7 gives the full variable domain: DGGITQSPKYLFRKEGQNVTLSCEQNLNHDAMYWYRQDPGQGLRLIYYSQIVNDFQKGDIAEGYSVSREKKESFPLTVTSAQKNPTAFYLCASSPWTGHRYQQYFGPGTRLTVT.

This clone has more than one count but fewer than ten. The J gene is TRBJ2-1, the V gene TRBV7-9, with 9 bases aligning to TRBD2. The V gene end was trimmed by 1 base and the J gene end by 2 bases; junction bases not matched to a gene: 3. CDR1 SEHNR and CDR2 FQNEAQ come from the germline V gene (reference sequence). This CDR3 is 16 amino acids long. CDR3 nucleotide sequence: TGTGCCAGCAGCTTAGGACTAGCGGATGCCTACAATGAGCAGTTCTTC. Translation gives CASSLGLADAYNEQFF. Filled out from reference TRBV7-9 and TRBJ2-1, the complete variable domain reads DTGVSQNPRHKITKRGQNVTFRCDPISEHNRLYWYRQTLGQGPEFLTYFQNEAQLEKSRLLSDRFSAERPKGSFSTLEIQRTEQGDSAMYLCASSLGLADAYNEQFFGPGTRLTVL.

This clone occurred a few times. V and J are TRBV6-5 and TRBJ2-7; 7 bases line up with TRBD1. Per the germline V gene, CDR1 is MNHEY and CDR2 is SVGAGI. Trimming removed 0 bases from V and 4 bases from J; junction bases left unmatched: 6. The CDR3 extends over 15 amino acids. DNA of the CDR3: TGTGCCAGCAGTTACTCATCGACAGGGAAGTACGAGCAGTACGTC. Amino acids: CASSYSSTGKYEQYV.

The CDR3 region has the DNA TGCAGCACCCTGGGACAGCTAAACACTGAAGCTTTCTTT. Its protein is CSTLGQLNTEAFF. V is TRBV29-1 and J is TRBJ1-1, with 7 bases that match TRBD1. Germline loops: CDR1 SQVTM, CDR2 ANQGSEA. The CDR3 extends over 13 amino acids. V lost 8 bases and J lost 2; bases outside the gene matches: 8. The full variable domain, rest sourced from reference TRBV29-1 and TRBJ1-1, is SAVISQKPSRDICQRGTSLTIQCQVDSQVTMMFWYRQQPGQSLTLIATANQGSEATYESGFVIDKFPISRPNLTFSTLTVSNMSPEDSSIYLCSTLGQLNTEAFFGQGTRLTVV.

This clone came up a few times. The chain carries TRBV29-1 and TRBJ1-2; D is possibly TRBD1 (5 bases). The CDR3 covers 10 residues. Germline V lookup: CDR1 SQVTM, CDR2 ANQGSEA. Trimming took off 5 bases at V and 8 bases at J, with 9 bases between the two ends. In DNA, the CDR3 is TGCAGCGTTTCAGGGAACGGCTACACCTTC. Translated, it gives CSVSGNGYTF.

Comments on this clone: Other nucleotide sequences in the sample specify the same CDR3. The chain joins TRBV30 to TRBJ1-5; D remains unclear. The CDR3 is made up of 14 amino acids. Trimming stripped 0 bases from V and 0 bases from J, with 6 bases between. Germline CDR1 and CDR2: GTSNPN and SVGIG (reference sequence). The CDR3 loop is CAWSVLSSNQPQHF. The CDR3 region has the DNA TGTGCCTGGAGTGTACTAAGTAGCAATCAGCCCCAGCATTTT.

This clone has more than one count but fewer than ten. J is TRBJ2-7 and V is TRBV11-2; 10 bases align to TRBD2. The V segment lost 1 base and the J segment 3 bases; nucleotides outside the gene matches: 6. The CDR3 is 16 residues long. The germline V gene encodes CDR1 SGHAT and CDR2 FQNNGV. The CDR3 coding sequence is TGTGCCAGCAGCTTAGGAACTAGCGGGGTGGGCTACGAGCAGTACTTC. Translating gives CASSLGTSGVGYEQYF.